These 5 T cell receptor beta chains were all obtained from the same sample, sequenced in a study of control samples from healthy donors and cancer patients. The assay was immunoSEQ multiplex PCR, and TCRdb's table has in-frame clones only and misses some. The data hold 130,000 or so clones, with around 94% observed a single time. Sequenced material: blood. The receptor source for this set is a man aged 35 to 55 in good health.

V gene TRBV11-2 combines with J gene TRBJ2-7, with D possibly called TRBD1 or TRBD2 (5 bases each). The CDR3 is 14 residues long. Germline lookup yields CDR1 SGHAT and CDR2 FQNNGV. V was pared by 5 bases and J by 0 bases, with 11 bases between. The DNA for the CDR3 is TGTGCCAGCAGCCGGGACGGGGTCTCCTACGAGCAGTACTTC. Encoded protein: CASSRDGVSYEQYF.

The chain is built from TRBV5-4 and TRBJ1-2, with 7 positions matching TRBD1. The CDR3 consists of 13 residues. V gave up 2 bases and J gave up 4 bases; unmatched junction bases: 2. Per the germline V gene, CDR1 is SGHNT and CDR2 is YYREEE (reference sequence). The CDR3 spells CASSFDRAYGYTF. CDR3 DNA: TGTGCCAGCAGCTTTGACAGGGCCTATGGCTACACCTTC.

The CDR3 is CSVDRSEAFF. The CDR3 DNA reads as TGCAGCGTTGATAGATCTGAAGCTTTCTTT. The chain combines TRBV29-1 with TRBJ1-1; D not resolved. Germline assignment: CDR1 SQVTM and CDR2 ANQGSEA. This CDR3 comprises 10 residues. Trimming stripped 3 bases from V and 6 bases from J, with 5 bases between. The full variable domain, rest sourced from reference TRBV29-1 and TRBJ1-1, is SAVISQKPSRDICQRGTSLTIQCQVDSQVTMMFWYRQQPGQSLTLIATANQGSEATYESGFVIDKFPISRPNLTFSTLTVSNMSPEDSSIYLCSVDRSEAFFGQGTRLTVV.

The chain links TRBV5-4 to TRBJ1-1; 8 bases map to TRBD1. Germline CDR1 and CDR2: SGHNT and YYREEE (reference sequence). The CDR3 sequence is 15 residues long. J was trimmed by 1 base and V by 0 bases; bases with no gene match: 2. CDR3 nucleotides: TGTGCCAGCAGCTTGGTAGGACAGGGGAACACTGAAGCTTTCTTT. Translating it yields CASSLVGQGNTEAFF.

This clone was seen only once. The chain links TRBV24-1 to TRBJ2-3, with 7 bases lining up with TRBD1. Germline lookup yields CDR1 KGHDR and CDR2 SFDVKD. Unmatched junction bases numbered 7, after V lost 4 bases and J lost 4 bases. The CDR3 is 15 amino acids. The CDR3, as DNA: TGTGCCACCAGTGACCCTAGACAGGGAGCAGATACGCAGTATTTT. Translation: CATSDPRQGADTQYF.